The next 14 T cell receptor beta chains were all read from a single sample in a study of blood T cell repertoires in COVID-19. Here immunoSEQ multiplex PCR was the method, and the copy in TCRdb shows in-frame clones only, minus some. The sample lists around 260,000 clones; around nine tenths were seen once. Sequenced sample: peripheral blood. The source is a woman in her 70s with COVID-19, enrolled during active disease.

The chain has TRBV19 and TRBJ1-2; D perhaps matches TRBD1 (6 bases). The CDR3 has 13 residues. In germline, CDR1 is LNHDA, CDR2 SQIVND (reference sequence). Trimming shortened V by 7 bases and J by 7 bases, and 16 bases separated the two germline ends. CDR3 in DNA: TGTGCCAGTAATGAGCAGGGGACAAGTGGCTACACCTTC. Protein: CASNEQGTSGYTF.

This chain joins TRBV7-3 and TRBJ2-7, with 10 bases matching TRBD1. After removal of 0 bases from V and 3 bases from J, the junction contained 2 bases not matched to a gene. Germline V gene lookup returns CDR1 SGHTA and CDR2 FQGTGA. The CDR3 contains 15 residues. Here the CDR3 DNA reads TGTGCCAGCAGCTTAACCGGGACAGGGGTCTACGAGCAGTACTTC. Protein sequence: CASSLTGTGVYEQYF.

This chain links TRBV2 with TRBJ2-3; D is undetermined. The CDR3 covers 14 residues. Looked up from germline, CDR1 is SNHLY and CDR2 is FYNNEI. The V end lost 8 bases, the J end lost 0 bases, and 12 bases lay between the germline ends. The CDR3, as DNA: TGTGCCAGCGCGCGCACTCCTAGCACAGATACGCAGTATTTT. Translating gives CASARTPSTDTQYF. Together with reference TRBV2 and TRBJ2-3, the CDR3 gives the full variable domain: EPEVTQTPSHQVTQMGQEVILRCVPISNHLYFYWYRQILGQKVEFLVSFYNNEISEKSEIFDDQFSVERPDGSNFTLKIRSTKLEDSAMYFCASARTPSTDTQYFGPGTRLTVL.

This clone was seen a few times. The V gene is TRBV30, the J gene TRBJ1-6; a weak D match, TRBD1 (5 bases). From germline, CDR1 is GTSNPN and CDR2 SVGIG (reference sequence). This CDR3 has 12 residues. Trimming removed 1 base at V and 14 bases at J, with 12 bases between. The CDR3 reads CAWSAGPQSLHF. CDR3 DNA sequence: TGTGCCTGGAGTGCAGGGCCCCAATCCCTCCACTTT.

This chain uses TRBV4-3 with TRBJ2-6; D gene uncertain. Germline loops: CDR1 LGHNA, CDR2 YSLEER. This CDR3 is built from 14 residues. The germline V and J ends were trimmed by 0 bases and 3 bases, with 3 bases remaining between them. The CDR3 DNA is TGCGCCAGCAGCCAAGATCTTGGGGCCAACGTCCTGACTTTC. Protein sequence: CASSQDLGANVLTF.

The chain combines TRBV29-1 with TRBJ1-2, with 7 nucleotides matching TRBD1. J lost 6 bases, V lost 4 bases, and 5 bases had no gene match. The CDR3 extends over 12 amino acids. CDR1 is SQVTM, CDR2 ANQGSEA, per germline. The chain's CDR3 is CSVVEGAHGYTF. The DNA of the CDR3 is TGCAGCGTTGTAGAGGGGGCGCATGGCTACACCTTC.

The chain uses TRBV2 and TRBJ1-2; D gene unclear. This CDR3 contains 12 residues. Germline V gene data show CDR1 as SNHLY and CDR2 as FYNNEI. V lost 5 bases, J lost 4 bases, and 8 bases lay in between. The chain's CDR3 is CASSLGLYGYTF. DNA of the CDR3: TGTGCCAGCAGTTTGGGCCTCTATGGCTACACCTTC.

V is TRBV7-9 and J is TRBJ1-4; D possibly corresponds to TRBD1 (6 bases). Trimming pared 1 base from V and 0 bases from J, leaving 15 bases between. The CDR3 covers 18 residues. Per germline, CDR1 SEHNR and CDR2 FQNEAQ (reference sequence). The CDR3 DNA sequence: TGTGCCAGCAGCTTAGTTAACAGGGCGTCTTCAACTAATGAAAAACTGTTTTTT. This encodes CASSLVNRASSTNEKLFF.

The J gene is TRBJ2-1, the V gene TRBV29-1; perhaps TRBD1 as D (6 bases). The CDR3 has 14 residues. Germline V gene lookup returns CDR1 SQVTM and CDR2 ANQGSEA. Deletions cut 7 bases from V and 4 bases from J, with 17 bases between. CDR3 DNA: TGCAGCGGTACCCAGGGGCGCGGGTACAATGAGCAGTTCTTC. Its protein product is CSGTQGRGYNEQFF.

The chain recombines TRBV2 with TRBJ2-1; 15 bases match TRBD2. The V gene end was trimmed by 5 bases and the J gene end by 4 bases; junction bases not matched to a gene: 9. The CDR3 has 18 residues. The germline CDR1 and CDR2 sequences are SNHLY and FYNNEI. CDR3 sequence: CASSLWTSGRAKYNEQFF. The CDR3 DNA reads TGTGCCAGCAGTCTGTGGACTAGCGGGAGGGCGAAATACAATGAGCAGTTCTTC.

V usage is TRBV21-1 and J usage is TRBJ2-5; TRBD2 is the table's D call, not checked against the DNA. TRBV21-1 is designated a pseudogene. There are 13 residues in the CDR3. CDR3 residues: CASSKVREETQYF. In nucleotides, the CDR3 is TGTGCCAGCAGCAAAGTTCGGGAGGAGACCCAGTACTTC.

The CDR3 reads CATSSQGRAFF. Written as DNA, the CDR3 is TGTGCCACCTCCTCACAGGGGCGGGCTTTCTTT. The V gene is TRBV24-1, the J gene TRBJ1-1; 7 bases match TRBD1. This CDR3 spans 11 amino acids. Germline assignment: CDR1 KGHDR and CDR2 SFDVKD. The junction had 8 bases not matched to a gene; V was cut back by 9 bases and J by 11 bases.

This chain uses TRBV7-2 with TRBJ2-4; D remains ambiguous. Germline values: CDR1 SGHTA, CDR2 FQGNSA. The V gene lost 5 bases and the J gene lost 6 bases, with 11 bases spanning the gap. The length of the CDR3 is 13 residues. CDR3 DNA: TGTGCCAGCAGCCCACGGCAGCGAAACATTCAGTACTTC. It is translated as CASSPRQRNIQYF.

The V call is TRBV30, the J call TRBJ2-4, with no clear D. The CDR3 has 13 residues. Germline assignment: CDR1 GTSNPN and CDR2 SVGIG (reference sequence). V was clipped by 4 bases and J by 1 base, with 8 bases between them. CDR3 amino acids: CAWKHTAKNIQYF. The CDR3 DNA reads TGTGCCTGGAAACACACCGCCAAAAACATTCAGTACTTC.